The clone carrying this T cell receptor beta chain showed up just a few times. It was with 60 Vbeta and 13 Jbeta primers that the PCR ran. Profiling relied on immunoSEQ multiplex PCR, and the TCRdb table lists in-frame clones only, not all of them. The sample comprises 97,000 or so clones, 63% of which are singletons, and approximately 4.8% rests with the top ten. This entry is derived from a study of cytomegalovirus exposure and HLA in healthy donors. Per the germline V gene, CDR1 is MNHNS and CDR2 is SASEGT. The CDR3 is made up of 15 amino acids. V was cut by 7 bases and J by 7 bases, with 22 bases left in between.

Specimen: PBMCs. V is TRBV6-1 and J is TRBJ1-2; maybe TRBD1 (5 bases). This sequence was found in a human donor in good health. The CDR3 spells CASTPVVGGVGGYTF. For the CDR3, the DNA is TGTGCCAGCACCCCGGTCGTGGGGGGAGTCGGTGGCTACACCTTC.